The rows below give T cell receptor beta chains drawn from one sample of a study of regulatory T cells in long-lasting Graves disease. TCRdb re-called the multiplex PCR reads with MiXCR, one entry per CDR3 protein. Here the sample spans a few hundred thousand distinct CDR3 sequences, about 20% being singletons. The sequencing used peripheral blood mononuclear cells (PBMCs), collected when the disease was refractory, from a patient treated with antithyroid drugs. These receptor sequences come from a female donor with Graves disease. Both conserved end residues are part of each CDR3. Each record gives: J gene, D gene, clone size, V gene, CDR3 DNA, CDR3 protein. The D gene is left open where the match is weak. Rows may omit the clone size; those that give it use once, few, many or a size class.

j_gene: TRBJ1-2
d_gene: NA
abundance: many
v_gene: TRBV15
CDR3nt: TGTGCCACCAGCAGAGATAAAGAGGGTAACTATGGCTACACCTTC
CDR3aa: CATSRDKEGNYGYTF

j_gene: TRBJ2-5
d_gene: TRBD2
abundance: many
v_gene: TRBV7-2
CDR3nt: TGTGCCAGCAGCTTAGCGGCGGGAGGGGTCCAAGAGACCCAGTACTTC
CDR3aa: CASSLAAGGVQETQYF

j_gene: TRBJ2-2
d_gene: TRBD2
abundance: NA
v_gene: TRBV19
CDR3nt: TGTGCCAGTACCGAACTAGCGGGAGCGGTCGGGGAGCTGTTTTTT
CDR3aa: CASTELAGAVGELFF

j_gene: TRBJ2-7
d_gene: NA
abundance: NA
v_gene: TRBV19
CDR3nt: TGTGCCAGTAGTATGGAGACAGGGGCCATCGGGACTACCTACTACGAGCAGTACTTC
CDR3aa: CASSMETGAIGTTYYEQYF

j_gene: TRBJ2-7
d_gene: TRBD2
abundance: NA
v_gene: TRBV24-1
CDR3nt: TGTGCCACCAGTGACCCTAGCGGGGGGGATTACGAGCAGTACTTC
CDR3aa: CATSDPSGGDYEQYF

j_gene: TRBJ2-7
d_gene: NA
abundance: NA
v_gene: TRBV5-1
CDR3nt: TGCGCCAGCAGCTTGGATTGGGGGGCCTCCTACGAGCAGTACTTC
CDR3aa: CASSLDWGASYEQYF

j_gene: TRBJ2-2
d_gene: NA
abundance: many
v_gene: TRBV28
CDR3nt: TGTGCCAGCAGTTTGGCCACCGGGGAGCTGTTTTTT
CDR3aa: CASSLATGELFF

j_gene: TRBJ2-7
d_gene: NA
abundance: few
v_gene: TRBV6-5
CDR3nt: TGTGCCAGCAGTTACTATCCGGGGCCCTACGAGCAGTACTTC
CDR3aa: CASSYYPGPYEQYF

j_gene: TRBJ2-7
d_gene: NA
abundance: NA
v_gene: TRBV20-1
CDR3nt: TGCAGTGCTAGAGGAGTTCCGGGCATGAAGCAGTACTTC
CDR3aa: CSARGVPGMKQYF

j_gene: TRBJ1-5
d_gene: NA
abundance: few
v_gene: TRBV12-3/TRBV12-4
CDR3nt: TGTGCCAGCAGTTTTGGGCAGAGCAATCAGCCCCAGCATTTT
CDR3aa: CASSFGQSNQPQHF

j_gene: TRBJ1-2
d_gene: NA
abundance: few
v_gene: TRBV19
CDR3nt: TGTGCCAGCAAAGCTTCTATCGGTGGCTACACCTTC
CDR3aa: CASKASIGGYTF

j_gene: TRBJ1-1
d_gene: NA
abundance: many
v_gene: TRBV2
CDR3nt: TGTGCCAGCAGGGGGACTCCCGCGGACACTGAAGCTTTCTTT
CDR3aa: CASRGTPADTEAFF

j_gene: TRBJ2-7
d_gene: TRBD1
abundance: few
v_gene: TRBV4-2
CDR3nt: TGTGCCAGCAGCCAAGGAGACAGGGAGAGTTCCTACGAGCAGTACTTC
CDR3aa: CASSQGDRESSYEQYF

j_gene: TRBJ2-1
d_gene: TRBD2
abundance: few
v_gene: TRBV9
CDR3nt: TGTGCCAGCAGCCTCGTAGTAGCGGGAGTCAATGAGCAGTTCTTC
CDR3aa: CASSLVVAGVNEQFF